This T cell receptor beta chain is from a study of shared clonotypes between healthy human individuals. Study background: The donors, two women and a few men, were aged 18 to 49.

Sequencing was performed with immunoSEQ multiplex PCR; in TCRdb, only in-frame clones are kept and a portion is missing. The sample has roughly 1,800,000 clones; about 95% are singletons. Naive CD8 cells lacked CD45RO, underwent positive selection for CCR7 and left out terminally differentiated effector memory CD45RA+ cells. All donors qualified as healthy HIV-negative adults and had experienced no recent acute infections or vaccinations. Study conclusions and caveats: Limitation of the genetic and exposure-history diversity represented came from the few donors. The four-donor shared clonotypes exceeded non-shared clonotypes in generation probability, with non-shared ones scoring lower.

Germline trimming cut 6 bases from V and 6 bases from J; bases unmatched to any gene: 8. The CDR3 length is 13 residues. Germline assignment: CDR1 KGHSH and CDR2 LQKENI. For this clone: As yet, its antigen is unknown.

The clonotype comes from a man aged 18-30 years in good health. This chain connects TRBV18 to TRBJ2-7; the match to TRBD1 covers 7 bases. Sequencing input: naive CD8+ T cells sorted from blood. CDR3 bases: TGTGCCAGCTCCGAGACCACAGGGGCCGAGCAGTACTTC. This sequence encodes CASSETTGAEQYF. Using reference TRBV18 and TRBJ2-7 for the parts outside the CDR3, the full variable domain is NAGVMQNPRHLVRRRGQEARLRCSPMKGHSHVYWYRQLPEEGLKFMVYLQKENIIDESGMPKERFSAEFPKEGPSILRIQQVVRGDSAAYFCASSETTGAEQYFGPGTRLTVT.